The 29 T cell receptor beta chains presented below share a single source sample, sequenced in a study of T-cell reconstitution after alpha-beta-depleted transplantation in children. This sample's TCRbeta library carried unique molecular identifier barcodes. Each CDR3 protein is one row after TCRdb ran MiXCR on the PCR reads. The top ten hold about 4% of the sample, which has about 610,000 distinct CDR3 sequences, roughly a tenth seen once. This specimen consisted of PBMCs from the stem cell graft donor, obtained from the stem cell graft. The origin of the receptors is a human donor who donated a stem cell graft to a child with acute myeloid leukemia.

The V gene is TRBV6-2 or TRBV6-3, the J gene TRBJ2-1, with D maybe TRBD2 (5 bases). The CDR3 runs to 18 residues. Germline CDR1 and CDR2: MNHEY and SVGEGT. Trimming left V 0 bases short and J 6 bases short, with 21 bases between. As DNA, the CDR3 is TGTGCCAGCAGTTACTCGAATAGCGCGGACCCCCTGGGCAATGAGCAGTTCTTC. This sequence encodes CASSYSNSADPLGNEQFF.

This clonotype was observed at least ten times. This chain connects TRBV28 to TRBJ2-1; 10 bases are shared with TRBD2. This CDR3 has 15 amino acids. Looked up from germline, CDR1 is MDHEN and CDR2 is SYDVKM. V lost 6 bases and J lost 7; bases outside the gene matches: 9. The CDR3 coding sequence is TGTGCCAGCAGGCAGTCTAGCGGGAGTTGGAATGAGCAGTTCTTC. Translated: CASRQSSGSWNEQFF.

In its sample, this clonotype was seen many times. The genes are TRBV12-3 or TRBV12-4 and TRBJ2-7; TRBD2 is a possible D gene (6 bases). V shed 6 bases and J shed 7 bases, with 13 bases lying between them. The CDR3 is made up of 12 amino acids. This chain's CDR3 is CASSQTSWEQYF. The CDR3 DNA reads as TGTGCCAGCAGCCAGACTAGTTGGGAGCAGTACTTC.

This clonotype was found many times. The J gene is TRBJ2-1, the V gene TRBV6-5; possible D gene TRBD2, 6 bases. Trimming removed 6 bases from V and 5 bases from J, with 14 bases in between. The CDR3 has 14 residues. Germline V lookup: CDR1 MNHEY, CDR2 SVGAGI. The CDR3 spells CASSLGTQDNEQFF. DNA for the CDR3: TGTGCCAGCAGCCTTGGGACTCAAGACAATGAGCAGTTCTTC.

The DNA for the CDR3 is TGCAGTGCTAGAGGCTACCGGGGGGAGACAGTAGAGACCCAGTACTTC. It encodes CSARGYRGETVETQYF. The rearrangement links TRBV20-1 to TRBJ2-5; TRBD2 agrees at 7 bases. V dropped 1 base and J dropped 4; count of bases not matched to a gene: 12. The germline CDR1 and CDR2 sequences are DFQATT and SNEGSKA (reference sequence). There are 16 residues in the CDR3.

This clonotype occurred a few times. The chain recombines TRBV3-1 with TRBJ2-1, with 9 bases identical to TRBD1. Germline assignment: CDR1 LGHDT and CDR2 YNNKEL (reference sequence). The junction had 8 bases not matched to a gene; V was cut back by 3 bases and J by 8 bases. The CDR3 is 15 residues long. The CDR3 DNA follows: TGTGCCAGCAGCCAGGACAGGGGTTCGACCCATGAGCAGTTCTTC. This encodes CASSQDRGSTHEQFF.

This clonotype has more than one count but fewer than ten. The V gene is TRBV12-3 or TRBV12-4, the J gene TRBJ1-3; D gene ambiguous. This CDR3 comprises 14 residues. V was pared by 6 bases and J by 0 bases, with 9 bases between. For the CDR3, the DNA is TGTGCCAGCAGGTCAACCAACTCTGGAAACACCATATATTTT. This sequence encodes CASRSTNSGNTIYF.

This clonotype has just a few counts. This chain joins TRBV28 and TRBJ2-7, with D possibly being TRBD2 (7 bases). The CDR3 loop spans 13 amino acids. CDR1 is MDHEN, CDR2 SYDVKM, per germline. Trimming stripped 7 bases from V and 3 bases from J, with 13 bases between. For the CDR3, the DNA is TGTGCCAGCACCAAGGGGGGGGGCTACGAGCAGTACTTC. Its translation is CASTKGGGYEQYF. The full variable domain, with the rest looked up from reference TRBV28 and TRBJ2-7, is DVKVTQSSRYLVKRTGEKVFLECVQDMDHENMFWYRQDPGLGLRLIYFSYDVKMKEKGDIPEGYSVSREKKERFSLILESASTNQTSMYLCASTKGGGYEQYFGPGTRLTVT.

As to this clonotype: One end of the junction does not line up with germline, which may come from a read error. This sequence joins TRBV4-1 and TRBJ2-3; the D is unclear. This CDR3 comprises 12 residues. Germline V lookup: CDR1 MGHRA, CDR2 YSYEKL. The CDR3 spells CAISPGLGTQYF. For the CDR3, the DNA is TGTGCCATCAGCCCCGGGCTTGGTACGCAGTATTTT.

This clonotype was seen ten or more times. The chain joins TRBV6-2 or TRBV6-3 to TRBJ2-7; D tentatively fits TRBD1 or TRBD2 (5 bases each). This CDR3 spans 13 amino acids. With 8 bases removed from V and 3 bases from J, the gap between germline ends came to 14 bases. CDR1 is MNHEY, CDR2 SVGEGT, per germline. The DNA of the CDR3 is TGTGCCAGCCTCCGGGACGACCTCTACGAGCAGTACTTC. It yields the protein CASLRDDLYEQYF.

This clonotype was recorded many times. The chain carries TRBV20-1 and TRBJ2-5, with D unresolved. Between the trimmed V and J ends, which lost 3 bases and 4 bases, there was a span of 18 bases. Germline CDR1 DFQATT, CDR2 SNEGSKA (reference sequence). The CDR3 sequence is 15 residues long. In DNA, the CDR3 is TGCAGTGCTAGCAAGGGATCGCGTCCAGGAGAGACCCAGTACTTC. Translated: CSASKGSRPGETQYF.

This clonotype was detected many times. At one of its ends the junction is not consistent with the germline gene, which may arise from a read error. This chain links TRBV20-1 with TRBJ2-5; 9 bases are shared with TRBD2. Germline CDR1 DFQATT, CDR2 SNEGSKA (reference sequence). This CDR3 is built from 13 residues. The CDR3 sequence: CSARATSGEAQYF. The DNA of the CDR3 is TGCAGTGCTAGAGCGACTAGCGGAGAGGCCCAGTACTTC.

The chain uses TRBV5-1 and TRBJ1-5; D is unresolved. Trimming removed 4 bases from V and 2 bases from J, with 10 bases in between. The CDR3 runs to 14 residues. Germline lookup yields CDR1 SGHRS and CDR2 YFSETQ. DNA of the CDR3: TGCGCCAGCAGCGGGTCCTTCCGCAATCAGCCCCAGCATTTT. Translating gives CASSGSFRNQPQHF.

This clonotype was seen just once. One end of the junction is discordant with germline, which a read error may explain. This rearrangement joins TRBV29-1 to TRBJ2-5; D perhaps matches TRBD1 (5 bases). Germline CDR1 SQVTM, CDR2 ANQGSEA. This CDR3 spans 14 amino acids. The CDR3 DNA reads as TGCAGCGCCCACCTAGGGGCAGGGAAAGAGGCCCAGTACTTC. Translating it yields CSAHLGAGKEAQYF.

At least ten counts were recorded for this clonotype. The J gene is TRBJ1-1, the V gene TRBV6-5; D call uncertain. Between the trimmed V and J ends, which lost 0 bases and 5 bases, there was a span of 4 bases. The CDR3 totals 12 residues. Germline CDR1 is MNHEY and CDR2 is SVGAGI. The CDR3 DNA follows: TGTGCCAGCAGTTACTCGACGACTGAAGCTTTCTTT. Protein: CASSYSTTEAFF.

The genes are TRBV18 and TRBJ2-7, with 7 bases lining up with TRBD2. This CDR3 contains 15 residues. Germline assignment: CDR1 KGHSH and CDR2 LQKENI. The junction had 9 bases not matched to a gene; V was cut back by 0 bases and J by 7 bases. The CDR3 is CASSPPRASGYEQYF. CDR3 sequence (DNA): TGTGCCAGCTCACCACCGCGGGCTAGCGGATATGAGCAGTACTTC.

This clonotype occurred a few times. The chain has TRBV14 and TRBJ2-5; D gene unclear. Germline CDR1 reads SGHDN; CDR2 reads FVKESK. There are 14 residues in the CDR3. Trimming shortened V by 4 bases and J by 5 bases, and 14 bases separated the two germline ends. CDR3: CASSLTTSWETQYF. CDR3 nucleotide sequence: TGTGCCAGCAGCCTTACGACTTCATGGGAGACCCAGTACTTC.

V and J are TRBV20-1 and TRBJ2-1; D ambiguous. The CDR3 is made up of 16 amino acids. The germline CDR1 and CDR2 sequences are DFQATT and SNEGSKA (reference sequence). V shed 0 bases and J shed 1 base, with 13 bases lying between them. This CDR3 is CSARDFEAGSYNEQFF. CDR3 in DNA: TGCAGTGCTAGAGATTTTGAGGCAGGATCCTACAATGAGCAGTTCTTC.

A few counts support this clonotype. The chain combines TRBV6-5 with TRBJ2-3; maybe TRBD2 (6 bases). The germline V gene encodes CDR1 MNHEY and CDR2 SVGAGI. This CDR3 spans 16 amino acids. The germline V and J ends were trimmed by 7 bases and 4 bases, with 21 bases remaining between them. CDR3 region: CASTNGAGTGADTQYF. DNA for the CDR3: TGTGCCAGCACCAACGGGGCGGGAACCGGGGCAGATACGCAGTATTTT.

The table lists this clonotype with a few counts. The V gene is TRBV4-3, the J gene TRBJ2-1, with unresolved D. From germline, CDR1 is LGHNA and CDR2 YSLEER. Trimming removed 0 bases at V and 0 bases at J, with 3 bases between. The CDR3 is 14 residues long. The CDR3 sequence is CASSQDSSYNEQFF. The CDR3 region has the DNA TGCGCCAGCAGCCAAGATAGCTCCTACAATGAGCAGTTCTTC.

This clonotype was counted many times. The CDR3 protein is CASSPRITGGPIETQYF. CDR3 nucleotides: TGTGCCAGCAGCCCCAGAATAACGGGAGGGCCTATAGAGACCCAGTACTTC. J is TRBJ2-5 and V is TRBV4-2, with 8 bases identical to TRBD2. Germline lookup yields CDR1 LGHNA and CDR2 YNFKEQ. V dropped 4 bases and J dropped 4; count of bases not matched to a gene: 14. CDR3 length: 17 amino acids.

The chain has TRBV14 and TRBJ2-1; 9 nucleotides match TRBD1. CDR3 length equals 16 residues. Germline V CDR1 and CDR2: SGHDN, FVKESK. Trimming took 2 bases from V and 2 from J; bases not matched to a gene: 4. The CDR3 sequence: CASSQWGQGAYNEQFF. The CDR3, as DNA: TGTGCCAGCAGCCAATGGGGACAGGGAGCCTACAATGAGCAGTTCTTC.

The chain's CDR3 is CASSSTGTSGSGSAYEQYF. For the CDR3, the DNA is TGCGCCAGCAGCTCGACCGGGACTAGCGGGAGTGGGAGCGCCTACGAGCAGTACTTC. This chain connects TRBV5-1 to TRBJ2-7, with 14 bases lining up with TRBD2. The CDR3 is 19 residues long. V trimming: 3 bases; J trimming: 2 bases; junction bases outside the gene matches: 13. CDR1 is SGHRS and CDR2 is YFSETQ in the germline V gene.

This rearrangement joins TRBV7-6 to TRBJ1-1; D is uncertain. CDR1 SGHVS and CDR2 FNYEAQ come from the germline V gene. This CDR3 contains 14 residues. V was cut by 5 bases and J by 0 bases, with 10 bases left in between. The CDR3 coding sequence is TGTGCCAGCAGCCTCGGAGAGATGAACACTGAAGCTTTCTTT. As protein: CASSLGEMNTEAFF.

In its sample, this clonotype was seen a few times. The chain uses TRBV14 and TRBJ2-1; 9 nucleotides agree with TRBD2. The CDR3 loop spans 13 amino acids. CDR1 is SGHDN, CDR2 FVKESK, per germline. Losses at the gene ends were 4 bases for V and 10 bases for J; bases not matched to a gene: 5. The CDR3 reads CASSRILAGEQFF. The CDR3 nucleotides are TGTGCCAGCAGCCGAATCCTAGCGGGAGAGCAGTTCTTC. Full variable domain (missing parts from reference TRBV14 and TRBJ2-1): EAGVTQFPSHSVIEKGQTVTLRCDPISGHDNLYWYRRVMGKEIKFLLHFVKESKQDESGMPNNRFLAERTGGTYSTLKVQPAELEDSGVYFCASSRILAGEQFFGPGTRLTVL.

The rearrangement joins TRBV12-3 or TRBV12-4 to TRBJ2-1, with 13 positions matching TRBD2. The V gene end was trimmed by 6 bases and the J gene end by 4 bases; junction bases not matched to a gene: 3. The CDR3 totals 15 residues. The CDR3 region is CASRGLAGFYNEQFF. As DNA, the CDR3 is TGTGCCAGCAGGGGACTAGCGGGATTTTACAATGAGCAGTTCTTC.

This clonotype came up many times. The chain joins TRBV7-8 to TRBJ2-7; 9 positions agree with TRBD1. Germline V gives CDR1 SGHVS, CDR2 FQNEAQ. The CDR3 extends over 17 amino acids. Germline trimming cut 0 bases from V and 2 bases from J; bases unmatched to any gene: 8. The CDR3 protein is CASSLALQGAVTYEQYF. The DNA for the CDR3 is TGTGCCAGCAGCTTAGCTCTACAGGGGGCAGTGACCTACGAGCAGTACTTC.

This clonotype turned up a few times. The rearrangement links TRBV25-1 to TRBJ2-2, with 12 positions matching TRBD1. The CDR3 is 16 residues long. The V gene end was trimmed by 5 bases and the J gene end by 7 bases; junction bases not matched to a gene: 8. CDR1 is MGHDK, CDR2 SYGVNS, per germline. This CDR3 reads CASSPHGDRGLGELFF. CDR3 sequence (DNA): TGTGCCAGCAGTCCCCATGGGGACAGGGGGCTCGGGGAGCTGTTTTTT.

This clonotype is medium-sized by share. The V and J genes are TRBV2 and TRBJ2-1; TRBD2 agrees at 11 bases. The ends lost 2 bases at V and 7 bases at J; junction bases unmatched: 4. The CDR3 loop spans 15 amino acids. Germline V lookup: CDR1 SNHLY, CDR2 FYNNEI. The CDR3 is CASSELAGGLNEQFF. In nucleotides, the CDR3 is TGTGCCAGCAGTGAATTAGCGGGAGGGTTGAATGAGCAGTTCTTC.